This is a list of T cell receptor beta chains from one sample in a study of OX40 agonist ivuxolimab in advanced cancers. Only in-frame clones appear in the TCRdb table, and some are missing; sequencing was by immunoSEQ multiplex PCR. The data show about 12,000 clones, more than 80% seen once. This material consisted of CD4+ or CD8+ T cells sorted from blood, taken in a trial of the OX40 agonist ivuxolimab. The receptor set was obtained from an adult with an advanced solid tumor such as melanoma, head and neck, liver or kidney cancer. CDR3s include the opening cysteine and the closing phenylalanine or tryptophan. Each record gives: J gene, V gene, D gene, CDR3 protein. D genes are given only for firm matches.

>TRBJ2-7|TRBV7-9|.
CASSFRGATYEQYF
>TRBJ2-1|TRBV19|.
CASSITKFNEQFF
>TRBJ2-2|TRBV6-4|.
CASSDGHLDTGELFF
>TRBJ2-5|TRBV7-9|TRBD2
CASSIGLAGHQETQYF
>TRBJ2-2|TRBV7-9|.
CASSPVAANTGELFF
>TRBJ2-2|TRBV6-1|.
CASIQVRANTGELFF
>TRBJ2-5|TRBV7-6|TRBD2
CASSGTSGSGETQYF
>TRBJ2-7|TRBV30|TRBD1
CAWSWTGGYEQYF
>TRBJ2-7|TRBV12-5|.
CASGLSGPFYHEQYF
>TRBJ2-2|TRBV4-3|.
CASSHSPSASGELFF
>TRBJ2-7|TRBV14|.
CASSLRGARAYEQYF
>TRBJ2-3|TRBV10-1|TRBD2
CASSESLAASSTDTQYF
>TRBJ2-1|TRBV13|.
CASSVSVGRSNEQFF
>TRBJ2-7|TRBV4-1|.
CASSQAGVGDYEQYF